One sample yielded the 19 T cell receptor beta chains listed below, sequenced in a study of PD-L1 blockade in urothelial cancer. Using immunoSEQ multiplex PCR, the repertoire was profiled, and TCRdb retains in-frame clones only, with some absent. The table includes 38,000 or so clones, 65% to 85% detected once. Sequencing was performed on PBMCs, taken around atezolizumab (anti-PD-L1) treatment. All receptors derive from a man in his sixties with urothelial cancer.

This chain links TRBV5-6 with TRBJ2-3; TRBD2 is a possible D gene (6 bases). The germline V gene has CDR1 SGHDT and CDR2 YYEEEE. Trimming cost V 4 bases and J 2 bases, with 20 bases left between them. This CDR3 is built from 17 residues. CDR3 protein: CASSILARATTTDTQYF. In DNA form, the CDR3 reads TGTGCCAGCAGCATACTAGCACGCGCAACCACCACAGATACGCAGTATTTT. The full variable domain, with the rest looked up from reference TRBV5-6 and TRBJ2-3, is DAGVTQSPTHLIKTRGQQVTLRCSPKSGHDTVSWYQQALGQGPQFIFQYYEEEERQRGNFPDRFSGHQFPNYSSELNVNALLLGDSALYLCASSILARATTTDTQYFGPGTRLTVL.

The chain employs TRBV5-8 and TRBJ1-2; 8 positions match TRBD1. The CDR3 totals 16 residues. From germline, CDR1 is SGHTS and CDR2 YDEGEE. V dropped 0 bases and J dropped 2; count of bases not matched to a gene: 6. CDR3 nucleotides: TGTGCCAGCAGCTTGGTATTGACAGGGGACAACTATGGCTACACCTTC. Amino acids: CASSLVLTGDNYGYTF. Using reference TRBV5-8 and TRBJ1-2 for the parts outside the CDR3, the full variable domain is EAGVTQSPTHLIKTRGQQATLRCSPISGHTSVYWYQQALGLGLQFLLWYDEGEERNRGNFPPRFSGRQFPNYSSELNVNALELEDSALYLCASSLVLTGDNYGYTFGSGTRLTVV.

The chain links TRBV27 to TRBJ1-6, with TRBD1 matching over 7 bases. The CDR3 covers 15 residues. Germline assignment: CDR1 MNHEY and CDR2 SMNVEV (reference sequence). With 3 bases clipped from V and 4 bases from J, the junction kept 3 bases outside the gene matches. The CDR3 coding sequence is TGTGCCAGCAGTTTTGGGACAGCTTATAATTCACCCCTCCACTTT. Protein: CASSFGTAYNSPLHF.

The J gene is TRBJ1-5, the V gene TRBV19, with 7 bases lining up with TRBD1. V was clipped by 10 bases and J by 8 bases; unmatched bases: 8. The length of the CDR3 is 12 residues. The germline CDR1 and CDR2 sequences are LNHDA and SQIVND (reference sequence). The CDR3: CATGQAWEPQHF. CDR3 coding DNA: TGTGCCACAGGACAGGCCTGGGAGCCCCAGCATTTT.

The gene calls are TRBV28 and TRBJ1-1; D not certain. Trimming pared 4 bases from V and 3 bases from J, leaving 3 bases between. CDR1 and CDR2 (germline): MDHEN, SYDVKM. The CDR3 runs 11 residues. As DNA, the CDR3 is TGTGCCAGCAGTTCCTACACTGAAGCTTTCTTT. Protein sequence: CASSSYTEAFF.

This chain joins TRBV6-5 and TRBJ1-1; TRBD1 matches at 8 bases. CDR1 is MNHEY, CDR2 SVGAGI, per germline. This CDR3 comprises 14 residues. J lost 4 bases, V lost 5 bases, and 6 bases had no gene match. The CDR3 reads CASSPTTGGTEAFF. The CDR3 nucleotides read TGTGCCAGCAGTCCTACCACAGGGGGCACTGAAGCTTTCTTT.

This clone was seen a few times. The rearrangement links TRBV7-2 to TRBJ2-7; D gene uncertain. Germline V gives CDR1 SGHTA, CDR2 FQGNSA. With 5 bases removed from V and 3 bases from J, the gap between germline ends came to 14 bases. The CDR3 sequence is 14 residues long. In DNA form, the CDR3 reads TGTGCCAGCAGCAGAGGTACGAGCCTCTACGAGCAGTACTTC. It specifies CASSRGTSLYEQYF.

This clone was detected once. The chain employs TRBV5-5 and TRBJ1-6; tentatively, D is TRBD1 (6 bases). CDR3 length: 16 amino acids. Germline V gene lookup returns CDR1 SGHKS and CDR2 YYEKEE (reference sequence). Trimming shortened V by 2 bases and J by 8 bases, and 17 bases separated the two germline ends. The CDR3: CASSFGTTFGDSPLHF. The CDR3 DNA follows: TGTGCCAGCAGCTTCGGGACAACCTTCGGGGATTCACCCCTCCACTTT.

The V gene is TRBV7-9, the J gene TRBJ1-1; possibly TRBD1 for D (5 bases). Germline values: CDR1 SEHNR, CDR2 FQNEAQ (reference sequence). The CDR3 runs to 18 residues. Between the trimmed V and J ends, which lost 3 bases and 0 bases, there was a span of 20 bases. CDR3 protein: CASSFRVNQGLMNTEAFF. The CDR3 bases are TGTGCCAGCAGCTTTAGGGTTAATCAGGGCTTAATGAACACTGAAGCTTTCTTT.

The rearrangement links TRBV10-1 to TRBJ2-3, with D maybe TRBD2 (6 bases). The V gene lost 2 bases and the J gene lost 2 bases, with 11 bases spanning the gap. The V gene's germline CDR1 is WNHNN and CDR2 SYGVQD (reference sequence). This CDR3 region has 15 residues. CDR3 region: CASSEPGDITDTQYF. The CDR3 bases are TGCGCCAGCAGTGAGCCGGGAGATATCACAGATACGCAGTATTTT.

The V gene is TRBV6-1, the J gene TRBJ2-7; 8 bases map to TRBD1. The germline V gene encodes CDR1 MNHNS and CDR2 SASEGT. Losses at the gene ends were 7 bases for V and 3 bases for J; bases not matched to a gene: 5. The CDR3 is 13 amino acids. The DNA of the CDR3 is TGTGCCAGCATCGAGACAGGGGTCTACGAGCAGTACTTC. Encoded protein: CASIETGVYEQYF.

This clone was seen just once. The chain is built from TRBV5-6 and TRBJ1-2; the D is unclear. Trimming took 0 bases from V and 1 from J, leaving 4 bases between them. This CDR3 contains 13 residues. Per the germline V gene, CDR1 is SGHDT and CDR2 is YYEEEE. CDR3 amino acids: CASSLASNYGYTF. DNA of the CDR3: TGTGCCAGCAGCTTGGCCAGTAACTATGGCTACACCTTC. Supplemented by reference TRBV5-6 and TRBJ1-2, the full variable domain reads DAGVTQSPTHLIKTRGQQVTLRCSPKSGHDTVSWYQQALGQGPQFIFQYYEEEERQRGNFPDRFSGHQFPNYSSELNVNALLLGDSALYLCASSLASNYGYTFGSGTRLTVV.

The table lists this clone with a few counts. The J gene is TRBJ2-1, the V gene TRBV15, with D unclear. Germline V lookup: CDR1 LNHNV, CDR2 YYDKDF (reference sequence). With 0 bases removed from V and 9 bases from J, the gap between germline ends came to 9 bases. The CDR3 consists of 13 residues. The DNA for the CDR3 is TGTGCCACCAGCAGAGACCGGAGAGGTGAGCAGTTCTTC. Its translation is CATSRDRRGEQFF.

This clone was seen a handful of times. The V call is TRBV5-1, the J call TRBJ1-6; 8 bases line up with TRBD1. CDR1 and CDR2 from the germline V gene are SGHRS and YFSETQ. The CDR3 is 15 residues long. Losses at the gene ends were 2 bases for V and 8 bases for J; bases not matched to a gene: 6. The DNA for the CDR3 is TGCGCCAGCAGCTTAAGGACAGGGAAGGATTCACCCCTCCACTTT. This gives the protein CASSLRTGKDSPLHF.

J is TRBJ1-4 and V is TRBV6-6; TRBD1 is a possible D gene (6 bases). The CDR3 contains 15 residues. Germline assignment: CDR1 MNHNY and CDR2 SVGAGI (reference sequence). Trimming pared 5 bases from V and 6 bases from J, leaving 16 bases between. CDR3: CASSGDKGVYEKLFF. CDR3 DNA sequence: TGTGCCAGCAGTGGTGATAAGGGGGTTTATGAAAAACTGTTTTTT.

This chain links TRBV7-2 with TRBJ2-2; D gene unclear. Germline-derived CDR1 and CDR2 are SGHTA and FQGNSA. Trimming removed 5 bases at V and 2 bases at J, with 9 bases between. This CDR3 has 14 residues. CDR3 loop: CASSLTRNTGELFF. The CDR3 nucleotides are TGTGCCAGCAGCCTCACACGAAACACCGGGGAGCTGTTTTTT.

V usage is TRBV15 and J usage is TRBJ2-6; D is possibly TRBD2 (6 bases). CDR3 size: 17 residues. The V gene lost 4 bases and the J gene lost 2 bases, with 15 bases spanning the gap. The germline CDR1 and CDR2 sequences are LNHNV and YYDKDF (reference sequence). The CDR3 region is CATSTYRGTAGANVLTF. The CDR3 nucleotides are TGTGCCACCAGCACCTACCGGGGGACCGCTGGGGCCAACGTCCTGACTTTC.

In DNA, the CDR3 is TGCGCCAGCAGCTTAACAGGGTCGAACACTGAAGCTTTCTTT. It is translated as CASSLTGSNTEAFF. The chain is built from TRBV5-1 and TRBJ1-1, with D possibly being TRBD1 (6 bases). The CDR3 contains 14 residues. Deletions cut 2 bases from V and 1 base from J, with 9 bases between. Germline V gene sequence: CDR1 SGHRS, CDR2 YFSETQ.

This chain connects TRBV5-4 to TRBJ2-7, with TRBD1 identical over 8 bases. CDR1 and CDR2 (germline): SGHNT, YYREEE (reference sequence). The CDR3 length is 13 residues. The junction had 6 bases not matched to a gene; V was cut back by 4 bases and J by 6 bases. CDR3 sequence reads: CASSTQTGVEQYF. As DNA, the CDR3 is TGTGCCAGCAGCACCCAGACAGGGGTCGAGCAGTACTTC.